This paragraph covers one T cell receptor beta chain sequence. What it binds is unknown. This entry is derived from a study of graft-versus-host responses after intestinal transplantation. Unmatched junction bases numbered 7, after V lost 0 bases and J lost 4 bases. The V gene's germline CDR1 is SQVTM and CDR2 ANQGSEA. The CDR3 covers 15 residues. Generated by immunoSEQ multiplex PCR, the TCRdb table keeps only in-frame clones and is missing some. The table lists some 140,000 clones, about 92% of them singletons. The TCR was taken from a human donor who received an intestinal transplant. The sample in question was unstimulated CD4+ T cells sorted from spleen or lymph node cells, obtained before intestinal transplant. This chain uses TRBV29-1 with TRBJ2-5, with TRBD2 matching over 8 bases. This CDR3 reads CSVEDRRTSGETQYF. As DNA, the CDR3 is TGCAGCGTTGAAGATCGCAGAACTAGCGGAGAGACCCAGTACTTC. Full variable domain (outside the CDR3, taken from reference TRBV29-1 and TRBJ2-5): SAVISQKPSRDICQRGTSLTIQCQVDSQVTMMFWYRQQPGQSLTLIATANQGSEATYESGFVIDKFPISRPNLTFSTLTVSNMSPEDSSIYLCSVEDRRTSGETQYFGPGTRLLVL.